This entry lists 27 T cell receptor beta chains sequenced from one sample in a study of shared clonotypes between healthy human individuals. Sequencing used immunoSEQ multiplex PCR; TCRdb keeps in-frame clones, though not all of them. Here the sample spans 450,000 to 600,000 clones, less than 85% being singletons. The sample consisted of PBMCs. The source is a woman aged 40 to 55 in good health. Some clones in this sample may be carry-over from other donors' samples.

The rearrangement links TRBV7-9 to TRBJ1-5, with D tentatively TRBD1 (5 bases). V gave up 1 base and J gave up 3 bases, with 10 bases separating them. Germline V gives CDR1 SEHNR, CDR2 FQNEAQ (reference sequence). The CDR3 consists of 15 residues. The CDR3, as DNA: TGTGCCAGCAGCTTAGGCGGCGGGGCCAATCAGCCCCAGCATTTT. It encodes CASSLGGGANQPQHF. Variable domain in full (rest from reference TRBV7-9 and TRBJ1-5): DTGVSQNPRHKITKRGQNVTFRCDPISEHNRLYWYRQTLGQGPEFLTYFQNEAQLEKSRLLSDRFSAERPKGSFSTLEIQRTEQGDSAMYLCASSLGGGANQPQHFGDGTRLSIL.

This chain uses TRBV6-4 with TRBJ2-1; the D is unclear. CDR3 length: 14 amino acids. Trimming removed 3 bases at V and 10 bases at J, with 16 bases between. From germline, CDR1 is MRHNA and CDR2 SNTAGT. The CDR3, as DNA: TGTGCCAGCAGTGAACCCGGCAGAGCCACGGAGCAGTTCTTC. It yields the protein CASSEPGRATEQFF.

This clone appeared many times. The chain carries TRBV20-1 and TRBJ1-2; D uncertain. CDR3 size: 11 residues. CDR1 DFQATT and CDR2 SNEGSKA come from the germline V gene (reference sequence). The V end lost 6 bases, the J end lost 3 bases, and 8 bases lay between the germline ends. The CDR3 here is CSAETHYGYTF. The CDR3 DNA is TGCAGTGCCGAGACACACTATGGCTACACCTTC.

V and J are TRBV6-4 and TRBJ2-7; 7 bases are a match to TRBD2. CDR1 MRHNA and CDR2 SNTAGT come from the germline V gene. V lost 1 base and J lost 5; bases outside the gene matches: 17. The CDR3 contains 18 residues. DNA of the CDR3: TGTGCCAGCAGTGACTTTGCCCCAGCGGGAACTTTTAGAAACGAGCAGTACTTC. Amino acids: CASSDFAPAGTFRNEQYF.

The chain couples TRBV5-1 to TRBJ2-1; 11 nucleotides align to TRBD2. J lost 0 bases, V lost 0 bases, and 2 bases had no gene match. The germline V gene has CDR1 SGHRS and CDR2 YFSETQ. This CDR3 has 17 residues. Written as DNA, the CDR3 is TGCGCCAGCAGCTTGGGTACTAGCGGGAGCTCCTACAATGAGCAGTTCTTC. Translation gives CASSLGTSGSSYNEQFF.

This chain uses TRBV7-2 with TRBJ2-7; TRBD2 agrees at 9 bases. The CDR3 runs 13 residues. CDR1 is SGHTA, CDR2 FQGNSA, per germline. V lost 5 bases to trimming and J lost 9 bases; unmatched junction nucleotides: 8. This CDR3 reads CASSPPLAGRQYF. The CDR3, as DNA: TGTGCCAGCAGCCCGCCGCTAGCGGGAAGGCAGTACTTC.

J is TRBJ2-5 and V is TRBV7-9; D is unclear. V was shortened by 5 bases and J by 4 bases, with 17 bases between the two germline ends. Germline assignment: CDR1 SEHNR and CDR2 FQNEAQ (reference sequence). The length of the CDR3 is 15 residues. The DNA for the CDR3 is TGTGCCAGCAGCCGCCCCCGGGCCCAAGGAGAGACCCAGTACTTC. Translated, it gives CASSRPRAQGETQYF.

The rearrangement uses TRBV6-4 and TRBJ1-2, with 8 bases fitting TRBD1. Germline trimming cut 6 bases from V and 7 bases from J; bases unmatched to any gene: 7. Looked up from germline, CDR1 is MRHNA and CDR2 is SNTAGT. The CDR3 spans 13 residues. CDR3 in amino acids: CASRRTGSGGYTF. CDR3 sequence (DNA): TGTGCCAGCAGGAGGACAGGGAGTGGTGGCTACACCTTC.

This clone has only one observation. The chain has TRBV5-4 and TRBJ2-5; tentatively, D is TRBD2 (5 bases). Germline CDR1 is SGHNT and CDR2 is YYREEE (reference sequence). This CDR3 has 15 amino acids. V was cut by 1 base and J by 4 bases, with 14 bases left in between. DNA of the CDR3: TGTGCCAGCAGCTTGACAGCGGCGTCGAGAGAGACCCAGTACTTC. This translates into CASSLTAASRETQYF. Full variable domain (outside the CDR3, taken from reference TRBV5-4 and TRBJ2-5): ETGVTQSPTHLIKTRGQQVTLRCSSQSGHNTVSWYQQALGQGPQFIFQYYREEENGRGNFPPRFSGLQFPNYSSELNVNALELDDSALYLCASSLTAASRETQYFGPGTRLLVL.

V is TRBV5-1 and J is TRBJ2-2; TRBD2 aligns across 7 bases. The CDR3 is 17 residues long. Germline loops: CDR1 SGHRS, CDR2 YFSETQ. V shed 1 base, J shed 4 bases, and the junction held 10 bases outside the gene matches. The CDR3: CASSLTALREGTGELFF. The CDR3 DNA is TGCGCCAGCAGCTTGACAGCGTTGAGGGAGGGCACCGGGGAGCTGTTTTTT.

This clone occurred many times. The chain has TRBV30 and TRBJ1-1; D is ambiguous. Germline assignment: CDR1 GTSNPN and CDR2 SVGIG (reference sequence). The length of the CDR3 is 12 residues. Trimming took 4 bases from V and 1 from J, leaving 7 bases between them. The CDR3: CAWMGGNTEAFF. The CDR3 DNA reads TGTGCCTGGATGGGTGGGAACACTGAAGCTTTCTTT.

The chain has TRBV30 and TRBJ1-1; no reliable D call. This CDR3 spans 12 amino acids. Trimming pared 5 bases from V and 1 base from J, leaving 8 bases between. Looked up from germline, CDR1 is GTSNPN and CDR2 is SVGIG (reference sequence). CDR3 nucleotide sequence: TGTGCCTGGGGCCCAGGGAACACTGAAGCTTTCTTT. This sequence encodes CAWGPGNTEAFF.

V usage is TRBV6-1 and J usage is TRBJ1-2; no firm D call. V was clipped by 6 bases and J by 3 bases, with 14 bases between them. CDR3 length equals 14 residues. The germline V gene encodes CDR1 MNHNS and CDR2 SASEGT. CDR3 DNA: TGTGCCAGCAGGTTAAGGACGGACGACTATGGCTACACCTTC. Translating it yields CASRLRTDDYGYTF.

The gene calls are TRBV30 and TRBJ2-2; no clear D. CDR1 and CDR2 from the germline V gene are GTSNPN and SVGIG (reference sequence). V was shortened by 2 bases and J by 1 base, with 8 bases between the two germline ends. The CDR3 sequence is 14 residues long. As DNA, the CDR3 is TGTGCCTGGAGTAGGCAGCGGAACACCGGGGAGCTGTTTTTT. Amino acids: CAWSRQRNTGELFF.

The chain is built from TRBV7-9 and TRBJ1-4; D unclear. Trimming removed 4 bases at V and 6 bases at J, with 18 bases between. Germline V lookup: CDR1 SEHNR, CDR2 FQNEAQ (reference sequence). The CDR3 loop spans 16 amino acids. The CDR3 nucleotides are TGTGCCAGCAGCTCCCACATGGGGTCGGTTGATGAAAAACTGTTTTTT. This encodes CASSSHMGSVDEKLFF.

This clone was detected many times. The chain employs TRBV29-1 and TRBJ1-4; a possible D gene is TRBD1 (5 bases). V was pared by 4 bases and J by 6 bases, with 12 bases between. Germline loops: CDR1 SQVTM, CDR2 ANQGSEA. CDR3 size: 13 residues. CDR3 DNA sequence: TGCAGCGTTGTGTCGCAGGGCCATGAAAAACTGTTTTTT. This encodes CSVVSQGHEKLFF.

This rearrangement joins TRBV7-3 to TRBJ1-1, with D possibly being TRBD1 (5 bases). V was pared by 3 bases and J by 6 bases, with 11 bases between. Germline CDR1 reads SGHTA; CDR2 reads FQGTGA. The CDR3 is made up of 13 amino acids. CDR3 sequence: CASSFGTGAEAFF. The CDR3 bases are TGTGCCAGCAGCTTCGGGACGGGGGCTGAAGCTTTCTTT.

The V gene is TRBV5-4, the J gene TRBJ2-7; possible D gene TRBD1, 6 bases. Deletions cut 4 bases from V and 3 bases from J, with 17 bases between. The CDR3 contains 15 residues. CDR1 and CDR2 (germline): SGHNT, YYREEE (reference sequence). The CDR3 DNA follows: TGTGCCAGCAGCCGAGAGGGGGTCGGGGTCTACGAGCAGTACTTC. Translation: CASSREGVGVYEQYF.

The rearrangement uses TRBV6-5 and TRBJ2-1, with no clear D. Germline-derived CDR1 and CDR2 are MNHEY and SVGAGI. The CDR3 totals 14 residues. Trimming took 6 bases from V and 0 from J, leaving 9 bases between them. CDR3 coding DNA: TGTGCCAGCAGCCTTACGAGCTCCTACAATGAGCAGTTCTTC. This gives the protein CASSLTSSYNEQFF.

The rearrangement joins TRBV11-2 to TRBJ2-7; TRBD1 or TRBD2 may be the D gene (5 bases each). This CDR3 is built from 17 residues. V lost 0 bases and J lost 3, with 18 bases in between. Germline loops: CDR1 SGHAT, CDR2 FQNNGV. The CDR3 nucleotides are TGTGCCAGCAGCTTAGAGTGGGCCGGGACCAGCGACTACGAGCAGTACTTC. Translation gives CASSLEWAGTSDYEQYF.

This chain joins TRBV7-6 and TRBJ2-7; no clear D gene. Germline CDR1 SGHVS, CDR2 FNYEAQ. The CDR3 covers 11 residues. The V end lost 2 bases, the J end lost 6 bases, and 5 bases lay between the germline ends. CDR3 residues: CASSLSVEQYF. CDR3 DNA sequence: TGTGCCAGCAGCTTATCAGTCGAGCAGTACTTC.

The rearrangement uses TRBV5-1 and TRBJ2-3; the D is unclear. The germline CDR1 and CDR2 sequences are SGHRS and YFSETQ. There are 14 residues in the CDR3. Between the trimmed V and J ends, which lost 4 bases and 6 bases, there was a span of 15 bases. The CDR3 region has the DNA TGCGCCAGCAGCGTGGTCGGGCAAAGTGATACGCAGTATTTT. It yields the protein CASSVVGQSDTQYF.

As for this clone: Only one base separates this from a far larger clonotype, so it likely reflects a read error. The chain has TRBV29-1 and TRBJ2-5, with 7 bases matching TRBD1. The CDR3 contains 15 residues. Looked up from germline, CDR1 is SQVTM and CDR2 is ANQGSEA. V trimming: 4 bases; J trimming: 4 bases; junction bases outside the gene matches: 12. Here the CDR3 DNA reads TGCAGCGTTGGCCCCCGTGACAGGGTTGGAGAGACCCAGTACTTC. Its protein product is CSVGPRDRVGETQYF.

This chain links TRBV29-1 with TRBJ1-1; a possible D gene is TRBD1 (5 bases). There are 12 residues in the CDR3. Between the trimmed V and J ends, which lost 4 bases and 5 bases, there was a span of 11 bases. Germline-derived CDR1 and CDR2 are SQVTM and ANQGSEA. CDR3 nucleotides: TGCAGCGTTGGTGGGGCGCAGACTGAAGCTTTCTTT. Translated, it gives CSVGGAQTEAFF.

This chain uses TRBV5-1 with TRBJ2-4, with D perhaps assigned TRBD1 or TRBD2 (6 bases each). From germline, CDR1 is SGHRS and CDR2 YFSETQ. V lost 7 bases and J lost 0, with 23 bases in between. This CDR3 has 18 residues. The CDR3 loop reads CASSVGGGSLLAKNIQYF. CDR3 DNA sequence: TGCGCCAGCTCGGTCGGGGGCGGGTCCCTGCTAGCCAAAAACATTCAGTACTTC.

V usage is TRBV11-2 and J usage is TRBJ1-4; perhaps TRBD1 as D (6 bases). The length of the CDR3 is 13 residues. V lost 4 bases and J lost 6, with 9 bases in between. Per the germline V gene, CDR1 is SGHAT and CDR2 is FQNNGV. In nucleotides, the CDR3 is TGTGCCAGCAGCTCCCCAGGGGATGAAAAACTGTTTTTT. This codes for CASSSPGDEKLFF. Variable domain in full (rest from reference TRBV11-2 and TRBJ1-4): EAGVAQSPRYKIIEKRQSVAFWCNPISGHATLYWYQQILGQGPKLLIQFQNNGVVDDSQLPKDRFSAERLKGVDSTLKIQPAKLEDSAVYLCASSSPGDEKLFFGSGTQLSVL.

On this clone: An end of the junction differs from the germline gene, which may be a read error. V gene TRBV14 combines with J gene TRBJ2-7; no clear D. Germline V lookup: CDR1 SGHDN, CDR2 FVKESK. This CDR3 has 13 residues. As DNA, the CDR3 is TGTGCCAGCAGCCAATGGGCGGCCTCGATCCTTCACTTC. It yields the protein CASSQWAASILHF. Variable domain in full (rest from reference TRBV14 and TRBJ2-7): EAGVTQFPSHSVIEKGQTVTLRCDPISGHDNLYWYRRVMGKEIKFLLHFVKESKQDESGMPNNRFLAERTGGTYSTLKVQPAELEDSGVYFCASSQWAASILHFGPGTRLTVT.